This entry lists 27 T cell receptor beta chains sequenced from one sample in a study of CD8 T cells in ankylosing spondylitis. TCRdb recomputed calls from the 5' RACE reads with MiXCR, one row per CDR3 protein. The repertoire includes approximately 200,000 distinct CDR3 sequences, roughly 13% of them detected once, and about 17% sits in the top ten. Sample: blood, either unsorted or a sorted T cell fraction (not recorded which). The receptors were gathered from a male donor with ankylosing spondylitis or in good health (not recorded which).

The V call is TRBV19, the J call TRBJ2-7, with a tentative D call TRBD1 (6 bases). The CDR3 runs to 13 residues. Trimming removed 5 bases from V and 3 bases from J, with 11 bases in between. CDR1 and CDR2 (germline): LNHDA, SQIVND (reference sequence). CDR3 sequence (DNA): TGTGCCAGTAGTTCCCGGGACAACTACGAGCAGTACTTC. It specifies CASSSRDNYEQYF. Full variable domain (outside the CDR3, taken from reference TRBV19 and TRBJ2-7): DGGITQSPKYLFRKEGQNVTLSCEQNLNHDAMYWYRQDPGQGLRLIYYSQIVNDFQKGDIAEGYSVSREKKESFPLTVTSAQKNPTAFYLCASSSRDNYEQYFGPGTRLTVT.

This clonotype has a handful of counts. The J gene is TRBJ2-3, the V gene TRBV7-6; the D is unclear. Per the germline V gene, CDR1 is SGHVS and CDR2 is FNYEAQ. The CDR3 consists of 13 residues. The V end was cut by 5 bases, the J end by 4 bases, with 10 bases between. The CDR3 DNA is TGTGCCAGCAGCCCCCAGCCCCCAGATACGCAGTATTTT. It is translated as CASSPQPPDTQYF.

V and J are TRBV7-7 and TRBJ2-1; TRBD2 aligns across 13 bases. The length of the CDR3 is 18 residues. J gave up 0 bases and V 5 bases, and 7 bases lay outside the gene matches. Germline CDR1 and CDR2: SSHAT and FNYEAQ (reference sequence). Written as DNA, the CDR3 is TGTGCCAGCAGCCCCCGGACTAGCGGGGGCAGCTCCTACAATGAGCAGTTCTTC. This translates into CASSPRTSGGSSYNEQFF.

V and J are TRBV12-3 or TRBV12-4 and TRBJ2-1; the match to TRBD1 covers 7 bases. Trimming at V came to 1 base and at J to 1 base, leaving 4 bases not matched to a gene. This CDR3 has 16 amino acids. The CDR3 here is CASSLVYRGSYNEQFF. The CDR3 nucleotides are TGTGCCAGCAGTTTAGTTTACAGGGGTTCCTACAATGAGCAGTTCTTC.

V and J are TRBV13 and TRBJ2-5; 8 positions agree with TRBD1. Germline V gene data show CDR1 as PRHDT and CDR2 as FYEKMQ (reference sequence). J lost 5 bases, V lost 6 bases, and 5 bases had no gene match. The CDR3 covers 13 residues. The CDR3 reads CASRRQGRETQYF. In DNA form, the CDR3 reads TGTGCCAGCAGGCGACAGGGGCGGGAGACCCAGTACTTC.

This clonotype occurred a few times. The rearrangement uses TRBV4-1 and TRBJ2-3, with D perhaps TRBD1 or TRBD2 (5 bases each). CDR3 length: 15 amino acids. V lost 3 bases, J lost 5 bases, and 15 bases lay in between. The germline V gene encodes CDR1 MGHRA and CDR2 YSYEKL. The CDR3 protein is CASSQERGERDTQYF. The CDR3 DNA reads TGCGCCAGCAGCCAGGAACGAGGGGAACGAGATACGCAGTATTTT.

This clonotype was seen repeatedly, ten times or more. The CDR3 nucleotides read TGCAGCGTTGCGTTCGTTTCTAGCGAGAGCTCCTACGAGCAGTACTTC. Its protein is CSVAFVSSESSYEQYF. The chain links TRBV29-1 to TRBJ2-7, with D possibly matching TRBD2 (6 bases). CDR1 and CDR2 (germline): SQVTM, ANQGSEA. V was trimmed by 4 bases and J by 0 bases, leaving 19 bases between them. There are 16 residues in the CDR3.

This clonotype was found a few times. The chain joins TRBV27 to TRBJ1-6; D unresolved. CDR3 length: 12 amino acids. Germline CDR1 is MNHEY and CDR2 is SMNVEV (reference sequence). V was clipped by 3 bases and J by 8 bases, with 5 bases between them. CDR3 coding DNA: TGTGCCAGCAGTTTCCCGCATTCACCCCTCCACTTT. Translation: CASSFPHSPLHF.

This chain uses TRBV7-2 with TRBJ2-2; D gene ambiguous. V was shortened by 1 base and J by 4 bases, with 10 bases between the two germline ends. The CDR3 has 15 residues. Per germline, CDR1 SGHTA and CDR2 FQGNSA. The DNA for the CDR3 is TGTGCCAGCAGCTTAGATGGGTGGGGCACCGGGGAGCTGTTTTTT. The encoded protein is CASSLDGWGTGELFF.

The chain has TRBV20-1 and TRBJ1-2, with TRBD1 matching 8 bases. Germline CDR1 is DFQATT and CDR2 is SNEGSKA (reference sequence). Trimming took 5 bases from V and 1 from J; bases not matched to a gene: 12. The CDR3 is 16 amino acids. The CDR3 DNA follows: TGCAGTGCTCTCCCGGACAGGGACCAGGTTAACTATGGCTACACCTTC. This translates into CSALPDRDQVNYGYTF.

This clonotype was observed many times. V gene TRBV29-1 combines with J gene TRBJ1-1; perhaps TRBD1 as D (6 bases). The CDR3 consists of 16 residues. CDR1 is SQVTM, CDR2 ANQGSEA, per germline. Trimming left V 5 bases short and J 0 bases short, with 19 bases between. The CDR3 spells CSVQKGVQGLNTEAFF. CDR3 nucleotides: TGCAGCGTTCAAAAGGGGGTCCAGGGTCTGAACACTGAAGCTTTCTTT.

The J gene is TRBJ1-5, the V gene TRBV6-1; D is undetermined. The V gene's germline CDR1 is MNHNS and CDR2 SASEGT. The CDR3 has 14 residues. V shed 2 bases and J shed 3 bases, with 8 bases lying between them. CDR3 in amino acids: CASSESMFNQPQHF. DNA for the CDR3: TGTGCCAGCAGTGAATCCATGTTCAATCAGCCCCAGCATTTT.

There are a few counts of this clonotype. The V gene is TRBV5-1, the J gene TRBJ1-1, with a tentative D call TRBD1 (5 bases). CDR1 SGHRS and CDR2 YFSETQ come from the germline V gene. The CDR3 sequence is 12 residues long. Trimming removed 7 bases at V and 0 bases at J, with 7 bases between. The CDR3 DNA sequence: TGCGCCAGCCTGGGGGTGAACACTGAAGCTTTCTTT. Its protein is CASLGVNTEAFF.

This clonotype was seen a handful of times. The gene calls are TRBV4-1 and TRBJ2-5; D is uncertain. CDR3 length: 15 amino acids. Trimming shortened V by 0 bases and J by 1 base, and 9 bases separated the two germline ends. CDR1 is MGHRA, CDR2 YSYEKL, per germline. The CDR3 region has the DNA TGCGCCAGCAGCCAAGAGGCCATCTTCCAAGAGACCCAGTACTTC. The encoded protein is CASSQEAIFQETQYF.

CDR3 region: CAWGDRTSGKEQFF. The CDR3 region has the DNA TGTGCCTGGGGCGACCGGACTAGCGGGAAGGAACAGTTCTTC. The V and J genes are TRBV30 and TRBJ2-1; 12 bases are a match to TRBD2. Germline lookup yields CDR1 GTSNPN and CDR2 SVGIG (reference sequence). The V and J ends lost 5 bases and 13 bases, in that order; junction bases with no gene match: 12. The CDR3 runs 14 residues.

This clonotype was counted ten times or more. The chain is built from TRBV2 and TRBJ1-1; perhaps TRBD1 as D (5 bases). The length of the CDR3 is 12 residues. The V gene lost 6 bases and the J gene lost 1 base, with 6 bases spanning the gap. Germline V lookup: CDR1 SNHLY, CDR2 FYNNEI. CDR3 amino acids: CASSGGNTEAFF. The CDR3 nucleotides read TGTGCCAGCAGCGGGGGGAACACTGAAGCTTTCTTT.

In its sample, this clonotype was seen many times. V usage is TRBV29-1 and J usage is TRBJ1-2; the D gene is possibly TRBD1 (5 bases). Germline V lookup: CDR1 SQVTM, CDR2 ANQGSEA. The CDR3 runs to 12 residues. Trimming cost V 4 bases and J 5 bases, with 11 bases left between them. The CDR3 region has the DNA TGCAGCGTTGGGGGGGAAACTTATGGCTACACCTTC. This sequence encodes CSVGGETYGYTF.

The V and J genes are TRBV5-8 and TRBJ2-1; TRBD1 matches at 11 bases. This CDR3 contains 15 residues. The germline gives CDR1 SGHTS, CDR2 YDEGEE. Trimming took 4 bases from V and 7 from J; bases not matched to a gene: 7. The CDR3 nucleotides are TGTGCCAGCAGCCCCGGACAGGGGGCCAGTAATGAGCAGTTCTTC. It yields the protein CASSPGQGASNEQFF. Combining the CDR3 with reference TRBV5-8 and TRBJ2-1 gives the whole variable domain EAGVTQSPTHLIKTRGQQATLRCSPISGHTSVYWYQQALGLGLQFLLWYDEGEERNRGNFPPRFSGRQFPNYSSELNVNALELEDSALYLCASSPGQGASNEQFFGPGTRLTVL.

The chain combines TRBV20-1 with TRBJ2-2; 7 bases are a match to TRBD1. CDR1 is DFQATT, CDR2 SNEGSKA, per germline (reference sequence). There are 14 residues in the CDR3. V was clipped by 6 bases and J by 3 bases; unmatched bases: 7. CDR3 bases: TGCAGTGCCCCCGACAGGGACCACACCGGGGAGCTGTTTTTT. Translated, it gives CSAPDRDHTGELFF.

A few counts support this clonotype. The gene calls are TRBV27 and TRBJ2-7; D could derive from TRBD1 or TRBD2 (5 bases each). The CDR3 contains 16 residues. Germline lookup yields CDR1 MNHEY and CDR2 SMNVEV (reference sequence). With 0 bases removed from V and 5 bases from J, the gap between germline ends came to 17 bases. The CDR3 nucleotides are TGTGCCAGCAGTTTATCGGAGGACACTCCCGGGCACGAGCAGTACTTC. It codes for CASSLSEDTPGHEQYF.

V usage is TRBV20-1 and J usage is TRBJ1-1, with D tentatively TRBD1 (6 bases). Trimming removed 5 bases from V and 6 bases from J, with 13 bases in between. The CDR3 sequence is 12 residues long. Germline V CDR1 and CDR2: DFQATT, SNEGSKA (reference sequence). The CDR3 sequence is CSAGGGISEAFF. As DNA, the CDR3 is TGCAGTGCTGGAGGGGGGATCTCTGAAGCTTTCTTT.

This clonotype was picked up a small number of times. The chain is built from TRBV7-7 and TRBJ2-3; D is unresolved. There are 13 residues in the CDR3. Germline assignment: CDR1 SSHAT and CDR2 FNYEAQ (reference sequence). The V end lost 5 bases, the J end lost 2 bases, and 8 bases lay between the germline ends. CDR3 sequence (DNA): TGTGCCAGCAGCCGTACAGTCACAGATACGCAGTATTTT. Its translation: CASSRTVTDTQYF.

This clonotype turned up a few times. This chain uses TRBV20-1 with TRBJ1-2; possibly TRBD1 for D (5 bases). Trimming took off 0 bases at V and 3 bases at J, with 20 bases between the two ends. CDR1 DFQATT and CDR2 SNEGSKA come from the germline V gene (reference sequence). The CDR3 contains 17 residues. The DNA of the CDR3 is TGCAGTGCTAGAGATGAGTCATCCCGGAGAGGGGACTATGGCTACACCTTC. This sequence encodes CSARDESSRRGDYGYTF.

There are a few counts of this clonotype. The chain uses TRBV12-5 and TRBJ1-2; D is ambiguous. The V gene lost 3 bases and the J gene lost 3 bases, with 14 bases spanning the gap. This CDR3 comprises 15 residues. Germline CDR1 reads LGHNT; CDR2 reads FRNRAP. CDR3 DNA: TGTGCTAGTGGTTTCCTAGGGAGGGAGGACTATGGCTACACCTTC. Translation: CASGFLGREDYGYTF.

CDR3 nucleotide sequence: TGTGCCATCCTAGACGTTGAGCAGTTCTTC. It translates to CAILDVEQFF. The rearrangement uses TRBV2 and TRBJ2-1; D not certain. In germline, CDR1 is SNHLY, CDR2 FYNNEI. The V end lost 10 bases, the J end lost 9 bases, and 10 bases lay between the germline ends. This CDR3 is built from 10 residues. Full variable domain (outside the CDR3, taken from reference TRBV2 and TRBJ2-1): EPEVTQTPSHQVTQMGQEVILRCVPISNHLYFYWYRQILGQKVEFLVSFYNNEISEKSEIFDDQFSVERPDGSNFTLKIRSTKLEDSAMYFCAILDVEQFFGPGTRLTVL.

This clonotype was seen a handful of times. This chain's CDR3 is CASSLSGGLANHEQYF. CDR3 nucleotide sequence: TGTGCCAGCAGCTTATCGGGGGGTCTAGCGAACCACGAGCAGTACTTC. The V and J genes are TRBV7-6 and TRBJ2-7; TRBD2 matches 7 bases. This CDR3 is 16 amino acids long. Trimming cost V 2 bases and J 5 bases; bases outside gene matches: 12. Germline V CDR1 and CDR2: SGHVS, FNYEAQ.

This clonotype was counted a few times. The gene calls are TRBV6-1 and TRBJ1-1; possible D gene TRBD1, 5 bases. Trimming pared 8 bases from V and 3 bases from J, leaving 13 bases between. The germline gives CDR1 MNHNS, CDR2 SASEGT. CDR3 size: 13 residues. Here the CDR3 reads CASRADSHTEAFF. CDR3 DNA sequence: TGTGCCAGCCGAGCCGACAGCCACACTGAAGCTTTCTTT.